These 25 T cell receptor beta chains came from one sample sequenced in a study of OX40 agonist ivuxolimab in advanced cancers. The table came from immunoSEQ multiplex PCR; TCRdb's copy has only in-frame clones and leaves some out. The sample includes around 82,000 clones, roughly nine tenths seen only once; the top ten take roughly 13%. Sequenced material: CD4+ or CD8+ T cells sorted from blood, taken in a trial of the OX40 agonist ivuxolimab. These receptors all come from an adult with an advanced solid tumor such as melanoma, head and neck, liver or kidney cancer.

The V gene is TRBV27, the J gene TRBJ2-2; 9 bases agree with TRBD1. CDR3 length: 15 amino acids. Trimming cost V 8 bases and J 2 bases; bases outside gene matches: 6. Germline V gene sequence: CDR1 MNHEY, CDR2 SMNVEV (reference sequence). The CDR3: CASYGTGLNTGELFF. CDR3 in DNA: TGTGCCAGCTACGGGACAGGGCTTAACACCGGGGAGCTGTTTTTT.

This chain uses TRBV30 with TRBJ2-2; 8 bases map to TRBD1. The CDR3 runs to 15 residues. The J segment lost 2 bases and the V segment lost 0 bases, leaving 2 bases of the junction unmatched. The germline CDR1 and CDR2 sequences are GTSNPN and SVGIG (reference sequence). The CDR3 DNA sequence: TGTGCCTGGAGTGTAGGGACAGGCAACACCGGGGAGCTGTTTTTT. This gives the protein CAWSVGTGNTGELFF.

CDR3 in amino acids: CASSTPRLAAEQFF. CDR3 DNA: TGTGCCAGTAGTACCCCCAGACTAGCGGCTGAGCAGTTCTTC. The chain carries TRBV19 and TRBJ2-1, with 9 bases aligning to TRBD2. There are 14 residues in the CDR3. V shed 4 bases and J 9 bases; nucleotides not matched to a gene: 7. From germline, CDR1 is LNHDA and CDR2 SQIVND (reference sequence).

The CDR3 DNA is TGTGCCAGCAGTCCCCCCGCAGGGAGGGGCCATGGCTACACCTTC. Protein sequence: CASSPPAGRGHGYTF. The chain recombines TRBV6-1 with TRBJ1-2; TRBD1 might be the D (5 bases). Germline V lookup: CDR1 MNHNS, CDR2 SASEGT. The V end was cut by 5 bases, the J end by 6 bases, with 19 bases between. The CDR3 totals 15 residues.

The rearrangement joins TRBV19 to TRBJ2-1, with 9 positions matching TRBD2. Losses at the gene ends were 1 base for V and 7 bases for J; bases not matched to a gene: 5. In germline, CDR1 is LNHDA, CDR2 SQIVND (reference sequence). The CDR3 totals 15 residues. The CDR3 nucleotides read TGTGCCAGTAGTATAGTAGCGGGAGTAAGGAATGAGCAGTTCTTC. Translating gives CASSIVAGVRNEQFF.

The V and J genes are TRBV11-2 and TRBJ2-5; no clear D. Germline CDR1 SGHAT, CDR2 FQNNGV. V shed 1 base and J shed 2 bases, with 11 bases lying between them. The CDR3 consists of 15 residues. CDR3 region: CASSLGGTEQETQYF. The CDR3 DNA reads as TGTGCCAGCAGCTTAGGGGGTACCGAGCAAGAGACCCAGTACTTC.

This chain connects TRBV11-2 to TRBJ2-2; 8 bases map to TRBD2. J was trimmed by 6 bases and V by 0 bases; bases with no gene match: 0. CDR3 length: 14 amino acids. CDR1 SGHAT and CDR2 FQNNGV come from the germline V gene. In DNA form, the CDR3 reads TGTGCCAGCAGCTTAGAAGCGGGGGCCGGGGAGCTGTTTTTT. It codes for CASSLEAGAGELFF.

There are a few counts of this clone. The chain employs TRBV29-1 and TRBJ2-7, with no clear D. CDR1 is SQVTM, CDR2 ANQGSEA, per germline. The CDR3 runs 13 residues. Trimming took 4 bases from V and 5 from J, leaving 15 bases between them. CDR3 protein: CSVAAVPSNEQYF. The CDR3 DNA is TGCAGCGTTGCTGCTGTTCCATCCAACGAGCAGTACTTC.

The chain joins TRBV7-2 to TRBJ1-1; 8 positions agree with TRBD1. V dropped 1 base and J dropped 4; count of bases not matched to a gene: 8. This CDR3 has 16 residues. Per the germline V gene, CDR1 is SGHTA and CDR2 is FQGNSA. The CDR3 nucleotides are TGTGCCAGCAGCTTAGAACAGGGGGGGGAGGGCACTGAAGCTTTCTTT. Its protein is CASSLEQGGEGTEAFF.

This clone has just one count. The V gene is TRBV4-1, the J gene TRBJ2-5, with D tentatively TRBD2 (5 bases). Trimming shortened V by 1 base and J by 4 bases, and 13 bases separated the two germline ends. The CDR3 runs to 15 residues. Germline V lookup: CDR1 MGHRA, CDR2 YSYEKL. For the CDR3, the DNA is TGCGCCAGCAGCCAAGGTGACTATCTGAGAGAGACCCAGTACTTC. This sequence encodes CASSQGDYLRETQYF.

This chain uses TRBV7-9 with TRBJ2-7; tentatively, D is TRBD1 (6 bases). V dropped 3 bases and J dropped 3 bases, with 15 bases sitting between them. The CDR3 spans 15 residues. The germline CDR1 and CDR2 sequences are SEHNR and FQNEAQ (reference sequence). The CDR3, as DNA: TGTGCCAGCAGCTTGTTAGGACAGCAATTCTACGAGCAGTACTTC. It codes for CASSLLGQQFYEQYF.

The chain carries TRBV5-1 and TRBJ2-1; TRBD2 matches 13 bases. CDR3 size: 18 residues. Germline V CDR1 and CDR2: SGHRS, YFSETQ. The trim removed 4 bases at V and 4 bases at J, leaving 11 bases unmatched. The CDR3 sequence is CASSPGTQLAGGYNEQFF. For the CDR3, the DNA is TGCGCCAGCAGCCCGGGAACCCAACTAGCGGGAGGGTACAATGAGCAGTTCTTC.

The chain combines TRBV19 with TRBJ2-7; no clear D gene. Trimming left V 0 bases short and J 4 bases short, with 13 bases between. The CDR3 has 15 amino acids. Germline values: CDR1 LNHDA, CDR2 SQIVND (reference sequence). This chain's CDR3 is CASSIDLLGKYEQYF. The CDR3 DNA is TGTGCCAGTAGTATAGATCTATTGGGGAAATACGAGCAGTACTTC.

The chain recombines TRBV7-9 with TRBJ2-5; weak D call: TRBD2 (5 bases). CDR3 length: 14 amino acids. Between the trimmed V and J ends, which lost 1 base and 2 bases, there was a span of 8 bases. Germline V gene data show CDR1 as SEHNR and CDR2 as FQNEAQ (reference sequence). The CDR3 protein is CASSLERTQETQYF. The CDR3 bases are TGTGCCAGCAGCTTAGAACGGACTCAAGAGACCCAGTACTTC.

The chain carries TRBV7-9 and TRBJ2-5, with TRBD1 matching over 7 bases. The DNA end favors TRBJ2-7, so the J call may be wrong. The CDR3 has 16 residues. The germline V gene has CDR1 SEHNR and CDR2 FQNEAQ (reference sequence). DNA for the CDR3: TGTGCCAGCAGCCCTTACAGGGGAAGACTCTCCTACGAGCAGTACTTC. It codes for CASSPYRGRLSYEQYF.

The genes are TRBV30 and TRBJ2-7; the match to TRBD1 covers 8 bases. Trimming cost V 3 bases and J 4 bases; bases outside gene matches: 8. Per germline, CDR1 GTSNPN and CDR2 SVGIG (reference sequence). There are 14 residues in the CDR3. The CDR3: CAWRVGRGRYEQYF. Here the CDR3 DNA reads TGTGCCTGGAGGGTTGGCAGGGGGCGATACGAGCAGTACTTC.

The CDR3 loop reads CASSLALAVEETQYF. The CDR3 DNA follows: TGTGCCAGCAGCTTAGCCCTAGCGGTTGAAGAGACCCAGTACTTC. The genes are TRBV13 and TRBJ2-5, with TRBD2 matching 7 bases. The germline CDR1 and CDR2 sequences are PRHDT and FYEKMQ (reference sequence). V gave up 1 base and J gave up 3 bases; unmatched junction bases: 5. This CDR3 is built from 15 residues.

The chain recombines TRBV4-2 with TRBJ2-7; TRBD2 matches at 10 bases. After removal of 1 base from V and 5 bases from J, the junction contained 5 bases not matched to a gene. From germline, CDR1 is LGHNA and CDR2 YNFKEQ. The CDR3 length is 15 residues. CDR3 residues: CASSQGAGGSHEQYF. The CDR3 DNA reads TGTGCCAGCAGCCAAGGAGCGGGAGGGAGCCACGAGCAGTACTTC.

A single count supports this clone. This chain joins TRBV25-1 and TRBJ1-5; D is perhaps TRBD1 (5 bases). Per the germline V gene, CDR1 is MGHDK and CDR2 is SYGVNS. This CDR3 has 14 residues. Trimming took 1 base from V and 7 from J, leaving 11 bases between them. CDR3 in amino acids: CASSEWGSDQPQHF. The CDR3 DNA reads TGTGCCAGCAGTGAATGGGGGTCCGACCAGCCCCAGCATTTT.

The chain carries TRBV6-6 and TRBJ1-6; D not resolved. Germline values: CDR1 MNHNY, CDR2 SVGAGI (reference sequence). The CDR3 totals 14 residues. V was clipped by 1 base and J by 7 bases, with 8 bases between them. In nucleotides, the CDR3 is TGTGCCAGCAGTTACTTGGACGAGAATTCACCCCTCCACTTT. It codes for CASSYLDENSPLHF.

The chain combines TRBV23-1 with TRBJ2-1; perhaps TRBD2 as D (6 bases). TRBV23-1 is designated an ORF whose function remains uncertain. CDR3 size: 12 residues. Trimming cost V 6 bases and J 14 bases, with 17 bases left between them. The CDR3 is CASRPGGGMEFF. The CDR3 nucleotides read TGCGCCAGCAGGCCAGGTGGGGGGATGGAGTTCTTC.

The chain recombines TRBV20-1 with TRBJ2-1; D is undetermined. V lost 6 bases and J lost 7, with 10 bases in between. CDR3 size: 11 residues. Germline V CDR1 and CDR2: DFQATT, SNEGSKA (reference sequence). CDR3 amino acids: CSAPLVNEQFF. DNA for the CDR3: TGCAGTGCCCCACTGGTGAATGAGCAGTTCTTC.

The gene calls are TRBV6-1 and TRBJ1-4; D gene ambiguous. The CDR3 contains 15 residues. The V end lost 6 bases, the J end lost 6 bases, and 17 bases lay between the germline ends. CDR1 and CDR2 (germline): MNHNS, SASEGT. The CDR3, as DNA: TGTGCCAGCAGCCATTATCCCCTCCCGGATGAAAAACTGTTTTTT. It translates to CASSHYPLPDEKLFF.

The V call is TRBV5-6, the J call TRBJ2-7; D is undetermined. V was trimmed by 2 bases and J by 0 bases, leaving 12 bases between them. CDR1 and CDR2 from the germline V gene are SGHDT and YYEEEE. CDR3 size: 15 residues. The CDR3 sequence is CASSFYASRSYEQYF. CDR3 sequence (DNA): TGTGCCAGCAGCTTTTACGCATCCCGCTCCTACGAGCAGTACTTC. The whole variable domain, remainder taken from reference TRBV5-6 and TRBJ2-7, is DAGVTQSPTHLIKTRGQQVTLRCSPKSGHDTVSWYQQALGQGPQFIFQYYEEEERQRGNFPDRFSGHQFPNYSSELNVNALLLGDSALYLCASSFYASRSYEQYFGPGTRLTVT.

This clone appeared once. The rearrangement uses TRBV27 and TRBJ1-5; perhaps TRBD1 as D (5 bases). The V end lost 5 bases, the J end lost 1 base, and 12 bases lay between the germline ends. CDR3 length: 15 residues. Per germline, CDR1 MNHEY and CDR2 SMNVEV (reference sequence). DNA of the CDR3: TGTGCCAGCAGTCCCGACGGGGCGAGCAATCAGCCCCAGCATTTT. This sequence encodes CASSPDGASNQPQHF.